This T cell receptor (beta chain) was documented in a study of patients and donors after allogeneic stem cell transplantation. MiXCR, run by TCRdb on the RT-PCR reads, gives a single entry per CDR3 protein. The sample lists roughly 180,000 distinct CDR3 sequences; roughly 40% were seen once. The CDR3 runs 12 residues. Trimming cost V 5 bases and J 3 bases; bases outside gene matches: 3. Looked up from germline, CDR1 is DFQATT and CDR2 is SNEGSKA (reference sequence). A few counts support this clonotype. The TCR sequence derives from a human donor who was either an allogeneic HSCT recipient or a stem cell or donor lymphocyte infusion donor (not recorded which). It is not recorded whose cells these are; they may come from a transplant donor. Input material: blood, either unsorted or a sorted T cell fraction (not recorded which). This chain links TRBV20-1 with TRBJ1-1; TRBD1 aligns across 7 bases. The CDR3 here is CSAPDRDTEAFF. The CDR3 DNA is TGCAGTGCTCCCGACAGGGACACTGAAGCTTTCTTT.